This T cell receptor (beta chain) was retrieved from a study of T cells in Graves' hyperthyroidism and ophthalmopathy. For this clonotype: Its antigen is unidentified.

Hyperthyroidism patients were newly diagnosed, had disease duration under 2 months, and were aged 18 to 65 years. Investigators excluded patients with uncontrolled infection, other autoimmune disease, pregnancy or lactation. PBMCs were obtained from approximately 10 ml fresh peripheral blood. Regions amplified from RNA transcripts were the TCR beta CDR3 regions. The HTBI primer set was used in a first-round RT-PCR of the TCR CDR3. MiXCR, applied by TCRdb to the multiplex PCR reads, yields one record per CDR3 protein. The table shows around 190,000 distinct CDR3 sequences, with about 17% occurring only once. Study outcomes and limitations: Ophthalmopathy was model-predicted a median around 6.1 months pre-onset.

The V gene end was trimmed by 1 base and the J gene end by 12 bases; junction bases not matched to a gene: 20. CDR1 is LGHNA and CDR2 is YNFKEQ in the germline V gene. There are 17 residues in the CDR3. Sequencing was done on a sample of blood. The V call is TRBV4-2, the J call TRBJ1-2, with 7 bases identical to TRBD1. The clonotype comes from a woman aged 45-65 years with Graves' hyperthyroidism. The CDR3 reads CASSQGHLTTGRGVDTF. The CDR3 coding sequence is TGTGCCAGCAGCCAAGGTCACCTGACGACAGGGAGAGGGGTAGACACCTTC.